The entry that follows covers one T cell receptor (beta chain) sequence. What it recognizes is unknown. From germline, CDR1 is MNHEY and CDR2 SMNVEV (reference sequence). This CDR3 is 16 amino acids long. V was trimmed by 1 base and J by 0 bases, leaving 9 bases between them. The sample belongs to a study of vaccination effects on CD4 cells after COVID-19. Looking at the study overall: Two-dose BNT162b2 or mRNA-1273 vaccination was given to participants.

Method: immunoSEQ multiplex PCR; TCRdb's copy keeps in-frame clones and lacks some. The repertoire holds some 77,000 clones, with approximately 70% as singletons. The ViraFEST assay expanded antigen-specific CD4+ T cells with viral peptide pools before sequencing. Scientists isolated CD4+ T cells after a roughly 10-day culture period ended. Vaccinated recipients, who were negative for nucleocapsid antibodies, had no history of SARS-CoV-2 infection. Every well got 1.5 million to 2.5 million PBMC, which were grown with about 10 IU/ml IL-2 and around 10 ug/ml peptides. Sequencing used CD4+ T cells from PBMCs cultured with HCoV-OC43 spike peptides, obtained before COVID-19 vaccination. Described subset: HCoV-OC43 spike overlapping peptide pool stimulation. The source of this sequence is a human donor who received a COVID-19 vaccine. The genes are TRBV27 and TRBJ2-2; D may correspond to TRBD1 or TRBD2 (6 bases each). The CDR3 coding sequence is TGTGCCAGCAGTTTATTCGGGGGCACGAACACCGGGGAGCTGTTTTTT. It is translated as CASSLFGGTNTGELFF.